This TCR beta chain was obtained from a study of T cells after yellow fever vaccination. About the study: Fractions containing few cells were prepared with SMART-Seq v4 Ultra Low Input. Study conclusions and caveats: The CD4 compartment and the CD8 compartment contained a small share of clonotypes in common. The study noted that FACS-sorted repertoires could contain abundant clonotypes contaminating from the bulk population.

This clonotype was seen only once. Its antigen is undetermined. Template switching with 5'RACE generated the TCR cDNA and added a universal primer site and UMIs. From the 5' RACE reads, TCRdb called clonotypes with MiXCR, one entry per CDR3 protein. This sample has some 320,000 distinct CDR3 sequences, with over 3.5% found just once. The CDR3 has 14 amino acids. Per germline, CDR1 SGHRS and CDR2 YFSETQ. Between the trimmed V and J ends, which lost 6 bases and 2 bases, there was a span of 14 bases. This specimen was PBMCs, taken 15 days after the yellow fever booster vaccination. This rearrangement joins TRBV5-1 to TRBJ2-5; D is possibly TRBD1 (5 bases). The source is a man aged 18 to 30 who received the YFV17D yellow fever vaccine. DNA for the CDR3: TGCGCCAGCACCGACAGCCGACGTCAAGAGACCCAGTACTTC. Its protein is CASTDSRRQETQYF. Drawing the rest from reference TRBV5-1 and TRBJ2-5, the complete variable domain is KAGVTQTPRYLIKTRGQQVTLSCSPISGHRSVSWYQQTPGQGLQFLFEYFSETQRNKGNFPGRFSGRQFSNSRSEMNVSTLELGDSALYLCASTDSRRQETQYFGPGTRLLVL.